This T cell receptor (beta chain) appears in the sequencing data of a study of CD8+ T cells in alopecia areata. In the study overall: Administration of oral tofacitinib to treated patients was at 5 to 10 mg twice daily.

Collected material from alopecia areata patients comprised lesional scalp punch biopsies and peripheral blood. General study points: Tissue-resident alphabeta T cells belonging to normal skin likewise get sequenced within scalp specimens.

cDNA serving as the sequencing template came from extracted, reverse transcribed RNA. This table comes from immunoSEQ multiplex PCR, and its TCRdb copy is limited to in-frame clones, with some not included. The data show fewer than 200,000 clones, 65% to 75% seen once. The sample holds a few counts of this clone. Antigen specificity is unknown. Trimming left V 7 bases short and J 4 bases short, with 8 bases between. The V gene's germline CDR1 is SNHLY and CDR2 FYNNEI. This CDR3 has 12 residues. The material sequenced was CD8+ T cells sorted from blood, taken at week 0. V and J are TRBV2 and TRBJ1-3; weak D call: TRBD1 (5 bases). The TCR was taken from a human donor with alopecia areata. The CDR3 sequence: CASTGGGNTIYF. Written as DNA, the CDR3 is TGTGCCAGCACGGGGGGAGGAAACACCATATATTTT. The whole variable domain, remainder taken from reference TRBV2 and TRBJ1-3, is EPEVTQTPSHQVTQMGQEVILRCVPISNHLYFYWYRQILGQKVEFLVSFYNNEISEKSEIFDDQFSVERPDGSNFTLKIRSTKLEDSAMYFCASTGGGNTIYFGEGSWLTVV.